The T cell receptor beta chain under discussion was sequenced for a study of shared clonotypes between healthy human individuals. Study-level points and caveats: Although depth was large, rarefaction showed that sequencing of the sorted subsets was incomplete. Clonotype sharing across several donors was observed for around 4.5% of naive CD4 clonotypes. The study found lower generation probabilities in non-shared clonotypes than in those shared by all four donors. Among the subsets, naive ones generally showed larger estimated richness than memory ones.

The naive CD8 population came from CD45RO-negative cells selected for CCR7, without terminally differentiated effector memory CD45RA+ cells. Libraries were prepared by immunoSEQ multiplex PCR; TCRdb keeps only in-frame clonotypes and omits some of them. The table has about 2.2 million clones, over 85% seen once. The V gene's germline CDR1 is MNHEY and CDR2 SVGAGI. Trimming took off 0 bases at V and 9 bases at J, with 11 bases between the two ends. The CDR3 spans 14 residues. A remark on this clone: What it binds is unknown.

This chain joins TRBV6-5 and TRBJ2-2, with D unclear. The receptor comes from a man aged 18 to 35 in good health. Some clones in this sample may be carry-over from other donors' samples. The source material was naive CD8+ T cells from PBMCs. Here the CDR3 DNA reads TGTGCCAGCAGTTACTCTTTGGGAAAACGGGAGCTGTTTTTT. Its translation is CASSYSLGKRELFF.